The 9 T cell receptor beta chains below were found in one sample sequenced in a study of T cell responses to AZD1222 COVID-19 vaccine. Sequenced by immunoSEQ multiplex PCR; TCRdb stores in-frame clones only, minus some. The table includes around 130,000 clones, approximately 94% detected once. Material: peripheral blood, obtained on day 0 of AZD1222 vaccination. These TCRs come from an adult in good health.

The gene calls are TRBV7-9 and TRBJ1-2; 9 bases match TRBD1. V was clipped by 1 base and J by 7 bases; unmatched bases: 1. Germline V gene lookup returns CDR1 SEHNR and CDR2 FQNEAQ (reference sequence). There are 13 residues in the CDR3. The CDR3 DNA reads as TGTGCCAGCAGCTTAGGGGACAGGGTTGGCTACACCTTC. Translating gives CASSLGDRVGYTF. Supplemented by reference TRBV7-9 and TRBJ1-2, the full variable domain reads DTGVSQNPRHKITKRGQNVTFRCDPISEHNRLYWYRQTLGQGPEFLTYFQNEAQLEKSRLLSDRFSAERPKGSFSTLEIQRTEQGDSAMYLCASSLGDRVGYTFGSGTRLTVV.

Only one count was recorded for this clone. V usage is TRBV5-6 and J usage is TRBJ2-7; D call uncertain. Germline assignment: CDR1 SGHDT and CDR2 YYEEEE. V lost 0 bases, J lost 0 bases, and 7 bases lay in between. The CDR3 loop spans 14 amino acids. In DNA form, the CDR3 reads TGTGCCAGCAGCTTGGCAGGTAACTCCTACGAGCAGTACTTC. Residues: CASSLAGNSYEQYF. Looking up the rest from reference TRBV5-6 and TRBJ2-7 gives the full variable domain: DAGVTQSPTHLIKTRGQQVTLRCSPKSGHDTVSWYQQALGQGPQFIFQYYEEEERQRGNFPDRFSGHQFPNYSSELNVNALLLGDSALYLCASSLAGNSYEQYFGPGTRLTVT.

This sequence joins TRBV5-6 and TRBJ1-1, with D possibly being TRBD1 (5 bases). With 4 bases removed from V and 1 base from J, the gap between germline ends came to 11 bases. Germline values: CDR1 SGHDT, CDR2 YYEEEE. This CDR3 spans 14 amino acids. CDR3 DNA: TGTGCCAGCAGCCAGCGTGGGGGGAACACTGAAGCTTTCTTT. Amino acid sequence: CASSQRGGNTEAFF.

J is TRBJ2-2 and V is TRBV7-9; D remains unclear. The CDR3 is made up of 12 amino acids. Germline lookup yields CDR1 SEHNR and CDR2 FQNEAQ (reference sequence). Trimming took 3 bases from V and 7 from J, leaving 6 bases between them. In DNA form, the CDR3 reads TGTGCCAGCAGCTTGAATCTCGGGGAGCTGTTTTTT. Residues: CASSLNLGELFF.

V gene TRBV10-2 combines with J gene TRBJ1-5, with D tentatively TRBD1 (5 bases). CDR1 and CDR2 from the germline V gene are WSHSY and SAAADI. The CDR3 loop spans 16 amino acids. V was cut by 6 bases and J by 1 base, with 16 bases left in between. CDR3: CASSAIFEGSNQPQHF. The CDR3, as DNA: TGCGCCAGCAGCGCAATCTTTGAGGGGAGCAATCAGCCCCAGCATTTT.

CDR3 region: CASREDRGRRDNQPQHF. The DNA of the CDR3 is TGTGCCAGCAGGGAGGACAGGGGGCGTCGGGACAATCAGCCCCAGCATTTT. The rearrangement uses TRBV28 and TRBJ1-5, with 11 bases matching TRBD1. The CDR3 totals 17 residues. V was pared by 6 bases and J by 3 bases, with 10 bases of the junction left unmatched. In germline, CDR1 is MDHEN, CDR2 SYDVKM.

The chain combines TRBV6-6 with TRBJ2-3; D is perhaps TRBD2 (6 bases). The CDR3 extends over 15 amino acids. V was trimmed by 2 bases and J by 5 bases, leaving 14 bases between them. Germline assignment: CDR1 MNHNY and CDR2 SVGAGI (reference sequence). The CDR3 loop reads CASSYGGEGRDTQYF. DNA for the CDR3: TGTGCCAGCAGTTACGGCGGGGAAGGGAGAGATACGCAGTATTTT.

This chain connects TRBV18 to TRBJ2-1; 10 positions match TRBD2. Germline trimming cut 0 bases from V and 0 bases from J; bases unmatched to any gene: 5. The CDR3 is made up of 18 amino acids. CDR1 is KGHSH, CDR2 LQKENI, per germline. Written as DNA, the CDR3 is TGTGCCAGCTCACCACCAGCGGGACTAGCGAACTCCTACAATGAGCAGTTCTTC. This codes for CASSPPAGLANSYNEQFF.

The chain uses TRBV12-3 or TRBV12-4 and TRBJ1-2; 8 positions match TRBD1. CDR3 length: 13 amino acids. V was pared by 4 bases and J by 5 bases, with 3 bases of the junction left unmatched. CDR3: CASSSRQGYGYTF. In DNA form, the CDR3 reads TGTGCCAGCAGTTCCCGACAGGGGTATGGCTACACCTTC.